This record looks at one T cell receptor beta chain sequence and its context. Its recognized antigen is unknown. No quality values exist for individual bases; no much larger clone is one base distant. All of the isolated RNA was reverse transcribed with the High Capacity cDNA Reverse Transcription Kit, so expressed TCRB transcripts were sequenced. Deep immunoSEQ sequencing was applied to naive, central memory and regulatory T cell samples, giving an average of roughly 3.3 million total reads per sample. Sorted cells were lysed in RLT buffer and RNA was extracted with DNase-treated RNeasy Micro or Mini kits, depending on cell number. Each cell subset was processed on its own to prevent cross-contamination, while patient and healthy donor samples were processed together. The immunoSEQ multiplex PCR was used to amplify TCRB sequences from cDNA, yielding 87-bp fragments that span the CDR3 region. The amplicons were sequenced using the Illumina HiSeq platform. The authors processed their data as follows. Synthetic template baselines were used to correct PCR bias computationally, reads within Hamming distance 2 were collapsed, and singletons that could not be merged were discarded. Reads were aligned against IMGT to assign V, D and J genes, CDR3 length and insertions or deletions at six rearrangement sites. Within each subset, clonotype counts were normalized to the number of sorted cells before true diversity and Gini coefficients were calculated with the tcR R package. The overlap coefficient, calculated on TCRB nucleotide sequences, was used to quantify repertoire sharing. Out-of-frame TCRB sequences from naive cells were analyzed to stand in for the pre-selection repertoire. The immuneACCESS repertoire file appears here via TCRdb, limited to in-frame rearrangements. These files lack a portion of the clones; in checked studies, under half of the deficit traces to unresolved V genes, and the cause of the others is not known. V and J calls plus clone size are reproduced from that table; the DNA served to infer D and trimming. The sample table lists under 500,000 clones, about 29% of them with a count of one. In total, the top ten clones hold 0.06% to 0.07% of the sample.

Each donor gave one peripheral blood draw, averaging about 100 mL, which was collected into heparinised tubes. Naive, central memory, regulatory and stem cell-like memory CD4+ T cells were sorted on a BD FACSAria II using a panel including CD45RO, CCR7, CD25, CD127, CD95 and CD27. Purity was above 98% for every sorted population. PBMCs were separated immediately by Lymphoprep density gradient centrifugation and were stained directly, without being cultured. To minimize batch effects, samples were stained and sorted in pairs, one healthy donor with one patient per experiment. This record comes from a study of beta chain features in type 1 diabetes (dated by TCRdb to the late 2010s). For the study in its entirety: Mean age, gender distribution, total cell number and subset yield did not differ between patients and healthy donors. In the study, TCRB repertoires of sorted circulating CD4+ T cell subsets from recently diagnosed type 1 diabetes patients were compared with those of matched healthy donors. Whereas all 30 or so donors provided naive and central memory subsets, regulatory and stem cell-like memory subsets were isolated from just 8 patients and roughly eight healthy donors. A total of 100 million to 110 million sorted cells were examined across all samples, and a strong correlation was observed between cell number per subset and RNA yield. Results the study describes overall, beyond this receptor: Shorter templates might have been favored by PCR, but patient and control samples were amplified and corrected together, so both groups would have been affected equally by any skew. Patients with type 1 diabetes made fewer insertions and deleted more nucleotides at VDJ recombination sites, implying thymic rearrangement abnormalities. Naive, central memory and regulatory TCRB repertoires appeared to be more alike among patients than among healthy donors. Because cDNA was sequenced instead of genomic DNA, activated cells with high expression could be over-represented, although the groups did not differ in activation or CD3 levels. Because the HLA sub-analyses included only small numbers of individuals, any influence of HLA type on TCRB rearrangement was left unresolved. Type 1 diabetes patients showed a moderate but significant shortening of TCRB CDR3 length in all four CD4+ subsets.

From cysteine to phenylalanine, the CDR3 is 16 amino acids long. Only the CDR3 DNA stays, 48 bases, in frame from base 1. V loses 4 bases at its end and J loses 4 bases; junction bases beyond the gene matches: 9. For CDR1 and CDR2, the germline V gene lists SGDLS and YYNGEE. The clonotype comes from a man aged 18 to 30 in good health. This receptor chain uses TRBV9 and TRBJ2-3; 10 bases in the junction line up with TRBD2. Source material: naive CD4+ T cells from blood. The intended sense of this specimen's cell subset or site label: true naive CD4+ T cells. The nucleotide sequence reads TGTGCCAGCAGCATCACACTAGCGGGAAGGCCAGATACGCAGTATTTT. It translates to CASSITLAGRPDTQYF.